This T cell receptor beta chain was obtained from a study of circulating CD8 cells and anti-PD-1 response in melanoma. In its sample, this clonotype ranks as large (0.1 to 1%). Live CD3+CD8+TCRalphabeta+ cells were sorted into four subsets by PD-1 and/or TIGIT. The QIAseq Immune Repertoire TCR panel built the libraries from roughly 15 ng of total RNA. One entry per CDR3 protein, called by TCRdb with MiXCR from the reads. The sample includes about 230 distinct CDR3 sequences, 5% to 6.5% of them seen just once. V shed 5 bases, J shed 6 bases, and the junction held 10 bases outside the gene matches. Germline V gene data show CDR1 as SGHDN and CDR2 as FVKESK. The CDR3 contains 16 residues.

Sequenced material: CD8+ T cells from PBMCs, taken at baseline or after one month of anti-PD-1 therapy (not recorded which). The V and J genes are TRBV14 and TRBJ2-3; 11 bases are a match to TRBD2. The clonotype originates from a human donor with melanoma. CDR3 nucleotides: TGTGCCAGCAGCGCCACTTTAGCGGGGGGGCCTGATACGCAGTATTTT. It specifies CASSATLAGGPDTQYF.